This T cell receptor (beta chain) was identified in a study of cytomegalovirus exposure and HLA in healthy donors. The overall study: Drawn from HLA-typed donors, roughly 87 million unique TCRs were held in an early data release.

Vbeta (60) and Jbeta (13) primers were used in the PCR. The table came from immunoSEQ multiplex PCR; TCRdb's copy has only in-frame clones and leaves some out. The data show some 150,000 clones, over 60% seen once. The CDR3 is 14 amino acids. The ends lost 6 bases at V and 6 bases at J; junction bases unmatched: 8. Germline V CDR1 and CDR2: WSHSY, SAAADI. The chain employs TRBV10-2 and TRBJ1-1; 9 bases map to TRBD1. The receptor comes from a male donor in good health and CMV-seronegative. The sequencing sample was made of PBMCs. DNA for the CDR3: TGCGCCAGCAGGTTGGACAGGGGATGGGCTGAAGCTTTCTTT. This encodes CASRLDRGWAEAFF.